The T cell receptor beta chain described here comes from a study of chemoradiotherapy in HPV16-positive cancers. Overall study results and limits: Only two HPV16-positive patients supplied the functional HPV-specificity definition.

This table comes from immunoSEQ multiplex PCR, and its TCRdb copy is limited to in-frame clones, with some not included. The sample records thousands of clones, about three quarters being singletons. The V end lost 0 bases, the J end lost 7 bases, and 13 bases lay between the germline ends. Germline lookup yields CDR1 GTSNPN and CDR2 SVGIG (reference sequence). CDR3 length equals 15 residues. As concerns this clone: Its cognate antigen is unknown.

The chain joins TRBV30 to TRBJ1-6, with TRBD1 as a possible D gene (6 bases). The sample was taken from a patient who underwent chemoradiotherapy. The sequence derives from a human donor with HPV-associated anogenital cancer. This chain's CDR3 is CAWSVQGGMNSPLHF. CDR3 DNA sequence: TGTGCCTGGAGTGTACAGGGAGGAATGAATTCACCCCTCCACTTT. Together with reference TRBV30 and TRBJ1-6, the CDR3 gives the full variable domain: SQTIHQWPATLVQPVGSPLSLECTVEGTSNPNLYWYRQAAGRGLQLLFYSVGIGQISSEVPQNLSASRPQDRQFILSSKKLLLSDSGFYLCAWSVQGGMNSPLHFGNGTRLTVT.